This T cell receptor (beta chain) is drawn from a study of identical twins. Germline V gives CDR1 DFQATT, CDR2 SNEGSKA (reference sequence). The CDR3 covers 13 residues. All donors were healthy Caucasians. Overall study results and limits: Excess low generation probability was seen in twin-shared out-of-frame alpha sequences.

This clonotype was observed a handful of times. Its antigen is undetermined. Germline is not matched at one junction end, which may reflect a read error. Using its own MiXCR run on the 5' RACE reads, TCRdb lists one record per CDR3 protein. The sample includes 1.5 million to 2 million distinct CDR3 sequences, 32% seen only once; the top ten take 0.25% to 0.3%. Sequenced sample: cord blood. This TCR derives from a newborn girl in good health. The genes are TRBV20-1 and TRBJ2-3; D not certain. CDR3 amino acids: CCACLPSTDTQYF. As DNA, the CDR3 is TGCTGTGCCTGTTTACCTTCCACAGATACGCAGTATTTT.